This T cell receptor (beta chain) was captured in a study of vaccination and CD4 T cells after COVID-19. General study results and limits: A nonsignificant median increase from roughly 21 to 40 SARS-CoV-2-reactive clonotypes was observed.

Sequenced with the Oncomine TCR Beta short-read assay was DNA taken from cultured CD4+ T cells. MiXCR, run by TCRdb on the PCR reads, gives a single entry per CDR3 protein. The sample consists of 21,000 or so distinct CDR3 sequences, 43% of them appearing once. With regard to this clonotype: Its antigen is as yet unknown. Sequence at one end of the junction differs from germline and may be a read error.

The time point was: late sampling 161 to 241 days after vaccination in a few convalescent patients. Treatment given: 10-day PBMC culture with coronavirus spike peptide pools or control peptides (ViraFEST assay). It was with roughly 10 IU/ml IL-2 and 9 to 10 ug/ml peptide pools that 2 million to 2.5 million PBMCs per well were cultured. CDR3 length equals 12 residues. CDR1 is SEHNR and CDR2 is FQNEAQ in the germline V gene (reference sequence). This sequence was found in a human donor who had recovered from COVID-19. The sequencing here drew on CD4+ T cells from blood, cultured in vitro, taken about 7 months after SARS-CoV-2 vaccination. The V call is TRBV7-9, the J call TRBJ2-1, with TRBD1 matching over 8 bases. CDR3 in amino acids: CAGRGRSDEQFF. The CDR3 DNA reads as TGTGCCGGCAGGGGGCGTAGTGATGAGCAGTTCTTC.